This T cell receptor beta chain was recorded in a study of memory CD4+ T cells and cytomegalovirus serostatus. Study summary: Healthy Belgian adult donors included roughly ten CMV-positive and approximately 25 CMV-negative people.

Germline CDR1 SGHVS, CDR2 FNYEAQ. Trimming left V 5 bases short and J 2 bases short, with 15 bases between. The length of the CDR3 is 15 residues. On this clone: No antigen is known for it.

Single viable CD3+CD4+CD8-CD45RO+ cells were sorted as the memory CD4+ T cells. Libraries were prepared by immunoSEQ multiplex PCR; TCRdb keeps only in-frame clonotypes and omits some of them. The repertoire holds about 46,000 clones, with under 85% as singletons. Findings of the study overall: CMV serostatus prediction reached median AUC 0.95, or 0.91 with US-trained model. CD4+ memory repertoires contained about 40% of the roughly 160 reported CMV TCRbeta sequences.

Specimen: memory CD4+ T cells from blood. The chain uses TRBV7-6 and TRBJ1-2, with D maybe TRBD1 (5 bases). The clonotype originates from an adult in good health and CMV-seronegative. The CDR3 coding sequence is TGTGCCAGCAGCCCCTCAGTCCAGGGCAACTATGGCTACACCTTC. It codes for CASSPSVQGNYGYTF.